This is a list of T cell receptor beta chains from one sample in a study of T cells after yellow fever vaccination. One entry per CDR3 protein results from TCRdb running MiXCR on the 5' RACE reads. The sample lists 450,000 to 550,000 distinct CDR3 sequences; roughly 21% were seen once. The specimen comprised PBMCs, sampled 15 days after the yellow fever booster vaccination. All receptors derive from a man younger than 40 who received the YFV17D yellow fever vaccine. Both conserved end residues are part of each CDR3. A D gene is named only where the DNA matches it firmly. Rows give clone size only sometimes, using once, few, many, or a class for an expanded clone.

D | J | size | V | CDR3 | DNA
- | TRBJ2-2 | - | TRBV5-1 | CASGPGNPTIGELFF | TGCGCCAGCGGACCCGGGAACCCAACGATCGGGGAGCTGTTTTTT
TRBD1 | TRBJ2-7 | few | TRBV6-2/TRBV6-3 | CASSRPGQGAREQYF | TGTGCCAGCAGTCGACCGGGACAGGGGGCGAGGGAGCAGTACTTC
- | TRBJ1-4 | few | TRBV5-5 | CASTRGLSDEKLFF | TGTGCCAGCACCCGGGGTCTTTCGGATGAAAAACTGTTTTTT
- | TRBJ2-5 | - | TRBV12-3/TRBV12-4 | CASSLEGWREAQYF | TGTGCCAGCAGTTTAGAAGGCTGGCGTGAGGCCCAGTACTTC
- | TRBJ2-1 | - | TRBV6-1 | CASKRKRGSYNEQFF | TGTGCCAGCAAGAGGAAGAGGGGCTCCTACAATGAGCAGTTCTTC
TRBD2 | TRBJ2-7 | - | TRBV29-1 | CSVGGLAGGPYEQYF | TGCAGCGTCGGGGGGCTAGCGGGAGGGCCCTACGAGCAGTACTTC
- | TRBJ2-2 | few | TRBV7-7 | CASSVSGSPTAGELFF | TGTGCCAGCAGCGTTAGTGGGAGTCCAACAGCCGGGGAGCTGTTTTTT
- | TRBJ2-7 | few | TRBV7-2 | CASSLAGAGREQYF | TGTGCCAGCAGCTTAGCAGGGGCAGGTCGCGAGCAGTACTTC
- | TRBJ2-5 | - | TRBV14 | CASSHGLLAAQETQYF | TGTGCCAGCTCCCACGGACTCCTAGCCGCCCAAGAGACCCAGTACTTC
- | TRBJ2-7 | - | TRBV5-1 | CASSLAVIGTAYEQYF | TGCGCCAGCAGCTTGGCAGTTATCGGTACAGCCTACGAGCAGTACTTC
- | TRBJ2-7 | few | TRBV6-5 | CASRSRNYEQYF | TGTGCCAGCAGATCACGGAACTACGAGCAGTACTTC
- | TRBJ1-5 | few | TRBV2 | CASSEEHINQPQHF | TGTGCCAGCAGTGAGGAACATATCAATCAGCCCCAGCATTTT
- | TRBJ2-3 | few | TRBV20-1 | CSASPAEAGDTQYF | TGCAGTGCTAGCCCTGCCGAAGCGGGAGATACGCAGTATTTT
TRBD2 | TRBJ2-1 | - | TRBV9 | CASSGLAYNEQFF | TGTGCCAGCTCCGGACTAGCCTACAATGAGCAGTTCTTC
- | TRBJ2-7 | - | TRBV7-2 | CASSFGIQVYEQYF | TGTGCCAGCAGCTTCGGGATACAGGTATACGAGCAGTACTTC
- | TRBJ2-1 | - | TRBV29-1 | CSVERTYNEQFF | TGCAGCGTTGAGCGGACCTACAATGAGCAGTTCTTC
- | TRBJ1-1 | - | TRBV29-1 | CSVERALGTEAFF | TGCAGCGTTGAAAGGGCCCTTGGGACTGAAGCTTTCTTT
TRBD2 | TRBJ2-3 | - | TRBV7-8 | CASSPLAGAGTDTQYF | TGTGCCAGCAGCCCCCTAGCGGGAGCGGGCACAGATACGCAGTATTTT
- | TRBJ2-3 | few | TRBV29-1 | CSVDSSTDTQYF | TGCAGCGTTGACAGTAGCACAGATACGCAGTATTTT
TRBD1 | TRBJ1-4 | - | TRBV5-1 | CASSGQGATEKLFF | TGCGCCAGCAGCGGGCAGGGGGCGACGGAAAAACTGTTTTTT
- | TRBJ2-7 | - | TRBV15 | CATSSRGQGHSYEQYF | TGTGCCACCAGCAGCCGAGGGCAGGGCCACTCCTACGAGCAGTACTTC
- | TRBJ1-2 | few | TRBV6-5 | CATRQNYGYTF | TGTGCCACTAGACAGAACTATGGCTACACCTTC
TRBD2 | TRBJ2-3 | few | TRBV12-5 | CASSGAGGPDTQYF | TGTGCTAGCTCCGGAGCGGGAGGGCCAGATACGCAGTATTTT
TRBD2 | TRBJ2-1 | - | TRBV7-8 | CASGSGSSYNEQFF | TGTGCCAGCGGAAGCGGGAGCTCCTACAATGAGCAGTTCTTC
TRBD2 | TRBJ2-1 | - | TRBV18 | CASSPLWTGTSGNNEQFF | TGTGCCAGCTCACCATTATGGACCGGGACTAGCGGGAACAATGAGCAGTTCTTC
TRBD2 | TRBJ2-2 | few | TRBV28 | CASRVQASGGELFF | TGTGCCAGCAGAGTACAGGCTAGCGGCGGGGAGCTGTTTTTT
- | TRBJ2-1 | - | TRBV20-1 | CSANPGPPDGEQFF | TGCAGTGCCAACCCGGGACCCCCCGATGGTGAGCAGTTCTTC
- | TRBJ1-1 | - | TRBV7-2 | CASSLEGGAYTEAFF | TGTGCCAGCAGCTTAGAGGGGGGCGCGTACACTGAAGCTTTCTTT
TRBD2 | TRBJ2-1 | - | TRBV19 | CASRGLAGVLGEQFF | TGTGCCAGCAGGGGACTAGCGGGAGTGTTGGGTGAGCAGTTCTTC
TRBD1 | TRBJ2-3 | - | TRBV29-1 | CSVGRGTVRLDTQYF | TGCAGCGTTGGTCGTGGGACAGTAAGGTTGGATACGCAGTATTTT
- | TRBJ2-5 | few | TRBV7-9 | CASSLAGGTQYF | TGTGCCAGCAGCTTAGCTGGAGGGACCCAGTACTTC
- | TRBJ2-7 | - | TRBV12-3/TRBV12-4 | CASSLQLSYEQYF | TGTGCCAGCAGTTTACAACTTTCCTACGAGCAGTACTTC
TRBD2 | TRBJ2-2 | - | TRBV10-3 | CAISALAGGGTGELFF | TGTGCCATCAGTGCGCTAGCGGGAGGCGGTACCGGGGAGCTGTTTTTT
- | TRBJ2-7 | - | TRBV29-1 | CSGALGQGYEQYF | TGCAGCGGTGCCCTCGGACAAGGCTACGAGCAGTACTTC
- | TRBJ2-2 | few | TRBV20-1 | CSATDIPNTGELFF | TGCAGTGCAACGGACATACCGAACACCGGGGAGCTGTTTTTT
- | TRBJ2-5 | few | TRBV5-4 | CASSLFGETQYF | TGTGCCAGCAGCTTGTTTGGAGAGACCCAGTACTTC
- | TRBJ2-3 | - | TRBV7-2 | CASSFWDTSTDTQYF | TGTGCCAGCAGCTTTTGGGACACCTCCACAGATACGCAGTATTTT
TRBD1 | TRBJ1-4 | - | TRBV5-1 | CASSLTGDNEKLFF | TGCGCCAGCAGCCTGACAGGGGATAATGAAAAACTGTTTTTT
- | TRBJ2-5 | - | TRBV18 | CASSPLQGEGTQYF | TGTGCCAGCTCACCACTCCAGGGTGAGGGGACCCAGTACTTC
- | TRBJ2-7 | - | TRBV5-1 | CASSLVADNSVEQYF | TGCGCCAGCAGCTTGGTAGCGGACAATTCAGTCGAGCAGTACTTC
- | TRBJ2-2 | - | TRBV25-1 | CASSDDTTGTGELFF | TGTGCCAGCAGTGACGATACGACTGGCACCGGGGAGCTGTTTTTT
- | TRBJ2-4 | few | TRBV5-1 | CASSLRGTKNIQYF | TGCGCCAGCAGTCTAAGGGGAACCAAAAACATTCAGTACTTC
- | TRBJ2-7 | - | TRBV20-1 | CSAAQGISYEQYF | TGCAGTGCAGCCCAGGGTATCTCCTACGAGCAGTACTTC
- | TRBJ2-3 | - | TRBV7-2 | CASSSQQSYTDTQYF | TGTGCCAGCAGCTCCCAGCAGAGTTACACAGATACGCAGTATTTT
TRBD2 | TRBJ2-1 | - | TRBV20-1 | CSARPAGDSYNEQFF | TGCAGTGCTCGCCCAGCGGGAGACTCCTACAATGAGCAGTTCTTC
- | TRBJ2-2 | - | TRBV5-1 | CASSRQSNTGELFF | TGCGCCAGCAGTAGACAGTCGAACACCGGGGAGCTGTTTTTT
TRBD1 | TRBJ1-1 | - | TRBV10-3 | CAIRGQGPTEAFF | TGTGCCATCAGAGGACAGGGCCCCACTGAAGCTTTCTTT
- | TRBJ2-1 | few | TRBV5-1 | CASSLGVAPYNEQFF | TGCGCCAGCAGCTTGGGGGTAGCGCCTTACAATGAGCAGTTCTTC
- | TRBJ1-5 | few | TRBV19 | CASQIQTSNQPQHF | TGTGCCAGTCAAATACAGACTAGCAATCAGCCCCAGCATTTT
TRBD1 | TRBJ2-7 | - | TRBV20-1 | CSARSGTGDSYEQYF | TGCAGTGCTCGATCCGGGACAGGGGACTCCTACGAGCAGTACTTC
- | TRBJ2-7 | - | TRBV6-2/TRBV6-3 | CASGRPGVYEQYF | TGTGCCAGCGGGAGGCCAGGGGTCTACGAGCAGTACTTC
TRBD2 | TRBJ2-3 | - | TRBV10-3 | CAISNLAGVRTDTQYF | TGTGCCATCAGTAATTTAGCGGGAGTCCGCACAGATACGCAGTATTTT
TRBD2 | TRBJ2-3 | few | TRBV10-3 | CAISSGRAMLDTQYF | TGTGCCATCAGTAGCGGGAGGGCCATGTTGGATACGCAGTATTTT
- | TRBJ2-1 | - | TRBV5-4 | CASRVARLEREQFF | TGTGCCAGCAGGGTTGCGAGACTAGAAAGGGAGCAGTTCTTC
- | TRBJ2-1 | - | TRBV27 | CASSFGVIPLSF | TGTGCCAGCAGTTTCGGCGTCATCCCTTTAAGCTTC
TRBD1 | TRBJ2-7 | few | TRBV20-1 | CSARDVGTGVYEQYF | TGCAGTGCTAGAGATGTCGGGACAGGGGTATACGAGCAGTACTTC
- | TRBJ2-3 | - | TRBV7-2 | CASSLSRADTDTQYF | TGTGCCAGCAGCTTAAGTCGAGCGGACACAGATACGCAGTATTTT
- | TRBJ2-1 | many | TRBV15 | CATSSPGGHEQFF | TGTGCCACCAGCAGCCCCGGGGGGCATGAGCAGTTCTTC
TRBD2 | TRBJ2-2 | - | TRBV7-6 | CASSSRLAGTGELFF | TGTGCCAGCAGCTCAAGACTAGCGGGAACCGGGGAGCTGTTTTTT